This is a list of T cell receptor beta chains from one sample in a study of T cell responses to AZD1222 COVID-19 vaccine. Sequenced by immunoSEQ multiplex PCR; TCRdb stores in-frame clones only, minus some. Of more than 110,000 clones listed, more than 85% are singletons. Sequenced material: peripheral blood, taken on day 0 of AZD1222 vaccination. All receptors come from an adult in good health. Both conserved end residues are part of each CDR3. A D gene is named only where the DNA matches it firmly. Clone size is given for some rows only: seen once, a few or many times, or a class if the clone is expanded.

abundance	d_gene	j_gene	v_gene	CDR3aa	CDR3nt
NA	NA	TRBJ1-1	TRBV5-1	CASSPKTAQNTEAFF	TGCGCCAGCAGCCCCAAGACGGCCCAGAACACTGAAGCTTTCTTT
NA	NA	TRBJ2-7	TRBV28	CASSFADPPYEQYF	TGTGCCAGCAGTTTTGCTGACCCCCCCTACGAGCAGTACTTC
NA	TRBD1	TRBJ2-7	TRBV7-2	CASSPGQGIYEQYF	TGTGCCAGCAGCCCCGGACAGGGCATCTACGAGCAGTACTTC
NA	TRBD2	TRBJ2-1	TRBV7-2	CASSPSGGNNEQFF	TGTGCCAGCAGCCCCTCGGGGGGTAACAATGAGCAGTTCTTC
NA	NA	TRBJ1-1	TRBV12-2	CASPPLGKNTEAFF	TGTGCAAGTCCCCCATTAGGGAAGAACACTGAAGCTTTCTTT
NA	NA	TRBJ2-7	TRBV18	CASSPVDRIYEQYF	TGTGCCAGCTCACCGGTGGACAGAATCTACGAGCAGTACTTC
NA	NA	TRBJ1-5	TRBV18	CASSPRGSDRDQPQHF	TGTGCCAGCTCACCAAGGGGATCCGACAGAGATCAGCCCCAGCATTTT
NA	TRBD1	TRBJ1-2	TRBV6-1	CASTEGTGLGANYGYTF	TGTGCCAGCACTGAAGGGACAGGGCTTGGAGCTAACTATGGCTACACCTTC
NA	TRBD1	TRBJ1-1	TRBV19	CASSILRQGKAEAFF	TGTGCCAGTAGTATCCTACGACAGGGTAAAGCTGAAGCTTTCTTT
NA	TRBD1	TRBJ1-2	TRBV27	CASRRTGDGYTF	TGTGCCAGCAGGAGGACAGGGGATGGCTACACCTTC
NA	NA	TRBJ2-2	TRBV19	CASSMFRTNTGELFF	TGTGCCAGTAGTATGTTCAGGACGAACACCGGGGAGCTGTTTTTT
NA	NA	TRBJ2-1	TRBV5-8	CASSSSGGRTKQFF	TGTGCCAGCAGCTCCTCAGGGGGGAGGACGAAGCAGTTCTTC
NA	NA	TRBJ1-6	TRBV10-3	CAISESAGRNSPLHF	TGTGCCATCAGTGAGTCGGCAGGGAGGAATTCACCCCTCCACTTT
NA	TRBD2	TRBJ2-5	TRBV29-1	CSVAAGGSETQYF	TGCAGCGTTGCGGCGGGGGGGTCGGAGACCCAGTACTTC
NA	NA	TRBJ1-1	TRBV7-3	CASSLIIGEIAFF	TGTGCCAGCAGCTTAATCATCGGTGAAATCGCTTTCTTT
once	NA	TRBJ1-5	TRBV29-1	CSVASGSNQPQHF	TGCAGCGTTGCGTCGGGGAGCAATCAGCCCCAGCATTTT
NA	NA	TRBJ1-5	TRBV5-1	CASSPDTRNQPQHF	TGCGCCAGCAGCCCGGACACTAGAAATCAGCCCCAGCATTTT
once	NA	TRBJ1-2	TRBV6-2/TRBV6-3	CASSYVGHSNYGYTF	TGTGCCAGCAGTTACGTTGGACACAGTAACTATGGCTACACCTTC
NA	NA	TRBJ2-3	TRBV6-5	CASRKPNPTDTQYF	TGTGCCAGCAGGAAACCGAATCCCACAGATACGCAGTATTTT
few	NA	TRBJ1-5	TRBV5-6	CASSSSGDWGQPQHF	TGTGCCAGCAGCTCGTCAGGGGATTGGGGTCAGCCCCAGCATTTT
few	NA	TRBJ2-1	TRBV20-1	CSAPTRELQFF	TGCAGTGCCCCTACGCGGGAACTCCAGTTCTTC
NA	TRBD2	TRBJ2-2	TRBV6-5	CANDGGSAGELFF	TGTGCCAACGACGGGGGGTCCGCCGGGGAGCTGTTTTTT
NA	NA	TRBJ1-4	TRBV11-3	CASSLVSGSNEKLFF	TGTGCCAGCAGCTTAGTGTCGGGATCAAATGAAAAACTGTTTTTT
NA	TRBD1	TRBJ1-2	TRBV7-8	CASSPRTGNYGYTF	TGTGCCAGCAGCCCGCGGACAGGAAACTATGGCTACACCTTC
NA	NA	TRBJ2-3	TRBV7-9	CASSAGTGNTQYF	TGTGCCAGCAGCGCAGGAACGGGGAATACGCAGTATTTT
NA	NA	TRBJ1-1	TRBV28	CASSPPHNTEAFF	TGTGCCAGCAGTCCCCCCCACAACACTGAAGCTTTCTTT
NA	NA	TRBJ2-1	TRBV3-1/TRBV3-2	CASSQGDEQFF	TGTGCCAGCAGCCAAGGGGATGAGCAGTTCTTC
NA	TRBD1	TRBJ1-1	TRBV30	CAWSAWDRVNTEAFF	TGTGCCTGGAGTGCCTGGGACAGGGTGAACACTGAAGCTTTCTTT
NA	TRBD1	TRBJ1-2	TRBV2	CASSRDSNYGYTF	TGTGCCAGCAGTCGGGACAGCAACTATGGCTACACCTTC
NA	TRBD1	TRBJ1-2	TRBV4-1	CASSQAGQGYNGYTF	TGCGCCAGCAGCCAAGCGGGACAGGGGTACAATGGCTACACCTTC
NA	NA	TRBJ2-4	TRBV2	CASSDGGPLNIQYF	TGTGCCAGCAGTGACGGGGGCCCCCTGAACATTCAGTACTTC
NA	NA	TRBJ2-2	TRBV7-3	CASSLTGREITGELFF	TGTGCCAGCAGCTTAACGGGCAGGGAAATCACCGGGGAGCTGTTTTTT
NA	NA	TRBJ1-1	TRBV19	CASSRFSGAGTEAFF	TGTGCCAGTAGTAGATTTTCAGGGGCTGGAACTGAAGCTTTCTTT
NA	NA	TRBJ1-1	TRBV3-1/TRBV3-2	CASSQAEGGTEAFF	TGTGCCAGCAGCCAAGCGGAGGGTGGGACTGAAGCTTTCTTT
NA	NA	TRBJ2-3	TRBV11-2	CASSRGGGPDTQYF	TGTGCCAGCAGCAGGGGTGGGGGTCCGGATACGCAGTATTTT
NA	NA	TRBJ1-1	TRBV4-1	CASSFTKTGNTEAFF	TGCGCCAGCAGCTTCACAAAGACAGGGAACACTGAAGCTTTCTTT
NA	NA	TRBJ1-4	TRBV5-1	CASSLARLGDGEKLFF	TGCGCCAGCAGCTTGGCCAGGCTGGGGGACGGCGAAAAACTGTTTTTT
NA	NA	TRBJ1-4	TRBV9	CASSGGGNEKLFF	TGTGCCAGCAGCGGGGGAGGGAATGAAAAACTGTTTTTT
NA	TRBD1	TRBJ2-7	TRBV3-1/TRBV3-2	CASSQARAGTGPYEQYF	TGTGCCAGCAGCCAAGCCCGAGCAGGGACAGGGCCCTACGAGCAGTACTTC
once	NA	TRBJ1-5	TRBV5-1	CASSLEPQGNQPQHF	TGCGCCAGCAGCTTGGAACCCCAGGGTAATCAGCCCCAGCATTTT
NA	NA	TRBJ1-6	TRBV19	CASSKPAVERNSPLHF	TGTGCCAGTAGTAAACCCGCGGTGGAACGGAATTCACCCCTCCACTTT
NA	NA	TRBJ2-7	TRBV29-1	CSVDKGSSYEQYF	TGCAGCGTTGATAAAGGGTCCTCCTACGAGCAGTACTTC
once	NA	TRBJ1-3	TRBV4-3	CASSQRQESGNTIYF	TGCGCCAGCAGCCAACGACAGGAGTCTGGAAACACCATATATTTT
few	NA	TRBJ1-2	TRBV9	CASSGGTNYGYTF	TGTGCCAGCAGTGGCGGGACTAACTATGGCTACACCTTC
NA	TRBD1	TRBJ2-7	TRBV9	CASSETGDFSYEQYF	TGTGCCAGCAGCGAGACAGGGGACTTCTCCTACGAGCAGTACTTC
NA	TRBD1	TRBJ1-1	TRBV18	CASSPPDRVPEAFF	TGTGCCAGCTCACCACCGGACAGGGTTCCTGAAGCTTTCTTT
once	NA	TRBJ2-1	TRBV7-8	CASAEVHEQFF	TGTGCCAGCGCCGAGGTCCATGAGCAGTTCTTC
NA	TRBD2	TRBJ2-2	TRBV2	CASSEVRSGGHWELFF	TGTGCCAGCAGTGAAGTTAGAAGCGGGGGCCACTGGGAGCTGTTTTTT
NA	NA	TRBJ2-3	TRBV20-1	CSARTTDTQYF	TGCAGTGCACGGACCACAGATACGCAGTATTTT
NA	NA	TRBJ1-1	TRBV7-8	CASSLRRLNTEAFF	TGTGCCAGCAGCTTGCGACGCTTGAACACTGAAGCTTTCTTT
NA	TRBD1	TRBJ2-7	TRBV6-2/TRBV6-3	CASSDRVTYEQYF	TGTGCCAGCAGTGACAGGGTTACCTACGAGCAGTACTTC
NA	NA	TRBJ2-7	TRBV25-1	CASSDTLSGPKLSYEQYF	TGTGCCAGCAGTGACACTCTCTCGGGACCGAAACTCTCCTACGAGCAGTACTTC